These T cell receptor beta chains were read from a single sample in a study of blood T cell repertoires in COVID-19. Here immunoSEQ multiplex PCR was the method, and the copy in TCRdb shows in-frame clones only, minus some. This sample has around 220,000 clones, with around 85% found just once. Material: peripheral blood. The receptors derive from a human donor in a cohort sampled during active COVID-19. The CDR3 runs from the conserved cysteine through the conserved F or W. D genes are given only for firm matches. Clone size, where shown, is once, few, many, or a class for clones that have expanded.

CDR3nt: TGCGCCAGCAGCCTGACTAGCCGCAATGAGCAGTTCTTC
CDR3aa: CASSLTSRNEQFF
abundance: NA
v_gene: TRBV4-3
d_gene: TRBD2
j_gene: TRBJ2-1

CDR3nt: TGTGCCAGCAGCCCCTATAAGCGGGGGACAGATACGCAGTATTTT
CDR3aa: CASSPYKRGTDTQYF
abundance: NA
v_gene: TRBV7-2
d_gene: TRBD2
j_gene: TRBJ2-3

CDR3nt: TGTGCCAGCTCACCACCCGTGAGTCTAGCGGGGGCCTACGAGCAGTACTTC
CDR3aa: CASSPPVSLAGAYEQYF
abundance: NA
v_gene: TRBV18
d_gene: TRBD2
j_gene: TRBJ2-7

CDR3nt: TGCGCCAGCGCGGCGGTGGGCACCGGGGAGCTGTTTTTT
CDR3aa: CASAAVGTGELFF
abundance: NA
v_gene: TRBV5-1
d_gene: NA
j_gene: TRBJ2-2

CDR3nt: TGTGCCACCAGTGACCCCCGCTTCGGGAGGAACGACGAGCAGTACTTC
CDR3aa: CATSDPRFGRNDEQYF
abundance: NA
v_gene: TRBV24-1
d_gene: TRBD2
j_gene: TRBJ2-7

CDR3nt: TGTGCCAGCAGCTCATACACCGAGGAAAACACTGAAGCTTTCTTT
CDR3aa: CASSSYTEENTEAFF
abundance: NA
v_gene: TRBV5-4
d_gene: NA
j_gene: TRBJ1-1

CDR3nt: TGTGCCAGCAGCATGGGTGGGGCGGCCTCCTACGAGCAGTACTTC
CDR3aa: CASSMGGAASYEQYF
abundance: NA
v_gene: TRBV7-8
d_gene: NA
j_gene: TRBJ2-7

CDR3nt: TGTGCCACCAGCAAATTAGCGGGAGCGGGAAATGAGCAGTTCTTC
CDR3aa: CATSKLAGAGNEQFF
abundance: NA
v_gene: TRBV15
d_gene: TRBD2
j_gene: TRBJ2-1

CDR3nt: TGCGCCAGCAGCTTGGCCGTCAGGACAGCGGCGCAAGAGACCCAGTACTTC
CDR3aa: CASSLAVRTAAQETQYF
abundance: NA
v_gene: TRBV5-1
d_gene: NA
j_gene: TRBJ2-5

CDR3nt: TGTGCCAGCAGTTACAGAGGGGGCGATGAAAAACTGTTTTTT
CDR3aa: CASSYRGGDEKLFF
abundance: once
v_gene: TRBV6-5
d_gene: TRBD1
j_gene: TRBJ1-4

CDR3nt: TGCGCCAGCAGCCAAGATCGGACTAGCGGGAGTCTTACCGGGGAGCTGTTTTTT
CDR3aa: CASSQDRTSGSLTGELFF
abundance: few
v_gene: TRBV4-3
d_gene: TRBD2
j_gene: TRBJ2-2

CDR3nt: TGTGCCAGCAGCGATTTGGGGGGGTATCTCTCAATGAACACTGAAGCTTTCTTT
CDR3aa: CASSDLGGYLSMNTEAFF
abundance: once
v_gene: TRBV5-6
d_gene: NA
j_gene: TRBJ1-1

CDR3nt: TGTGCCAGCAGTGCAGACGGACTGAACTATGGCTACACCTTC
CDR3aa: CASSADGLNYGYTF
abundance: NA
v_gene: TRBV2
d_gene: NA
j_gene: TRBJ1-2

CDR3nt: TGCGCCAGCAGCCAACTGACAGGGGCCACCGGGGAGCTGTTTTTT
CDR3aa: CASSQLTGATGELFF
abundance: NA
v_gene: TRBV4-3
d_gene: TRBD1
j_gene: TRBJ2-2

CDR3nt: TGCAGCGTTCGGGGACTTAACTACGAGCAGTACTTC
CDR3aa: CSVRGLNYEQYF
abundance: NA
v_gene: TRBV29-1
d_gene: NA
j_gene: TRBJ2-7

CDR3nt: TGTGCCAGCAGTTTATCCGAGGGCGGGGCCAACGTCCTGACTTTC
CDR3aa: CASSLSEGGANVLTF
abundance: NA
v_gene: TRBV28
d_gene: NA
j_gene: TRBJ2-6

CDR3nt: TGCAGCGTTGAAGGGACAGGGGGAGAGACCCAGTACTTC
CDR3aa: CSVEGTGGETQYF
abundance: once
v_gene: TRBV29-1
d_gene: TRBD1
j_gene: TRBJ2-5

CDR3nt: TGTGCCAGCAGCTCGGGGACAGATACGCAGTATTTT
CDR3aa: CASSSGTDTQYF
abundance: once
v_gene: TRBV14
d_gene: NA
j_gene: TRBJ2-3

CDR3nt: TGTGCCAGCAGCACGATAGCGGGAGGGCGTGAGCAGTACTTC
CDR3aa: CASSTIAGGREQYF
abundance: NA
v_gene: TRBV7-2
d_gene: TRBD2
j_gene: TRBJ2-7

CDR3nt: TGTGCCAGCCGCGGGTTAGCTAACTATGGCTACACCTTC
CDR3aa: CASRGLANYGYTF
abundance: few
v_gene: TRBV28
d_gene: NA
j_gene: TRBJ1-2

CDR3nt: TGTGCCAGCAGTTATTGGCGGATAAACATTCAGTACTTC
CDR3aa: CASSYWRINIQYF
abundance: once
v_gene: TRBV6-2/TRBV6-3
d_gene: NA
j_gene: TRBJ2-4

CDR3nt: TGTGCCAGCAGCCAAGGTTCAGTAGGGGCTGAAGCTTTCTTT
CDR3aa: CASSQGSVGAEAFF
abundance: NA
v_gene: TRBV4-2
d_gene: NA
j_gene: TRBJ1-1

CDR3nt: TGTGCCACTTCGGGACAGTTGAACACTGAAGCTTTCTTT
CDR3aa: CATSGQLNTEAFF
abundance: NA
v_gene: TRBV11-2
d_gene: TRBD1
j_gene: TRBJ1-1

CDR3nt: TGTGCCAGCACTCCCAAGGGCTCTAGCGGGAGTCCCAATGAGCAGTTCTTC
CDR3aa: CASTPKGSSGSPNEQFF
abundance: once
v_gene: TRBV28
d_gene: TRBD2
j_gene: TRBJ2-1

CDR3nt: TGTGCCAGCAGTTCGTGGTGGGGGGTAGAAAGGGATACGCAGTATTTT
CDR3aa: CASSSWWGVERDTQYF
abundance: NA
v_gene: TRBV7-2
d_gene: NA
j_gene: TRBJ2-3

CDR3nt: TGTGCCAGCAGTTCCTACAGGGGGCGGAGTGAAAAACTGTTTTTT
CDR3aa: CASSSYRGRSEKLFF
abundance: NA
v_gene: TRBV6-6
d_gene: TRBD1
j_gene: TRBJ1-4

CDR3nt: TGTGCTAGTGGTTTGTCCTCTAATGAGCAGTTCTTC
CDR3aa: CASGLSSNEQFF
abundance: NA
v_gene: TRBV12-5
d_gene: NA
j_gene: TRBJ2-1

CDR3nt: TGTGCCAGCCTTTCCCGGGAGCCGAACACTGAAGCTTTCTTT
CDR3aa: CASLSREPNTEAFF
abundance: NA
v_gene: TRBV18
d_gene: NA
j_gene: TRBJ1-1

CDR3nt: TGCGCCAGCAGCCAAGATGCCAGGGCGAGCACTGAAGCTTTCTTT
CDR3aa: CASSQDARASTEAFF
abundance: NA
v_gene: TRBV4-3
d_gene: NA
j_gene: TRBJ1-1

CDR3nt: TGTGCCAGCACACACAGGGCCAACTATGGCTACACCTTC
CDR3aa: CASTHRANYGYTF
abundance: NA
v_gene: TRBV7-2
d_gene: NA
j_gene: TRBJ1-2

CDR3nt: TGTGCCAGCAGTCCGGGACTGACCGGGACCCAGTACTTC
CDR3aa: CASSPGLTGTQYF
abundance: NA
v_gene: TRBV12-3/TRBV12-4
d_gene: NA
j_gene: TRBJ2-5

CDR3nt: TGTGCCAGCAGTCCGACTAGCGGGAGGCACTACAATGAGCAGTTCTTC
CDR3aa: CASSPTSGRHYNEQFF
abundance: NA
v_gene: TRBV28
d_gene: TRBD2
j_gene: TRBJ2-1

CDR3nt: TGCGCCAGCAGCTTGGATGTCCTGACGGGTGAAGCTTTCTTT
CDR3aa: CASSLDVLTGEAFF
abundance: NA
v_gene: TRBV5-1
d_gene: NA
j_gene: TRBJ1-1

CDR3nt: TGTGCCAGCAGCTTGAGACAGGGGAACACTGAAGCTTTCTTT
CDR3aa: CASSLRQGNTEAFF
abundance: NA
v_gene: TRBV7-9
d_gene: TRBD1
j_gene: TRBJ1-1

CDR3nt: TGTGCCAGCTCATCTTCAGGGTCCGAGCAGTACTTC
CDR3aa: CASSSSGSEQYF
abundance: NA
v_gene: TRBV18
d_gene: NA
j_gene: TRBJ2-7

CDR3nt: TGTGCCTGGAGTTCAGGGCACAATCAGCCCCAGCATTTT
CDR3aa: CAWSSGHNQPQHF
abundance: NA
v_gene: TRBV30
d_gene: NA
j_gene: TRBJ1-5

CDR3nt: TGTGCCACCAGCAGAACACGGAGGGTACGGGCGGAAGAGACCCAGTACTTC
CDR3aa: CATSRTRRVRAEETQYF
abundance: NA
v_gene: TRBV15
d_gene: NA
j_gene: TRBJ2-5

CDR3nt: TGTGCCAGCACCACTGAAGTCGGCGCAGGCTACGAGCAGTACTTC
CDR3aa: CASTTEVGAGYEQYF
abundance: NA
v_gene: TRBV2
d_gene: NA
j_gene: TRBJ2-7

CDR3nt: TGTGCCAGCAGTGGTCCTCCTAGGAACTATGGCTACACCTTC
CDR3aa: CASSGPPRNYGYTF
abundance: NA
v_gene: TRBV2
d_gene: NA
j_gene: TRBJ1-2

CDR3nt: TGTGCCAGCAGTCCCCGACAGGTTGGAAATCAGCCCCAGCATTTT
CDR3aa: CASSPRQVGNQPQHF
abundance: NA
v_gene: TRBV27
d_gene: NA
j_gene: TRBJ1-5

CDR3nt: TGTGCCTGGAGTACGCGGGGGAGGACGAACGAGCAGTACTTC
CDR3aa: CAWSTRGRTNEQYF
abundance: NA
v_gene: TRBV30
d_gene: TRBD2
j_gene: TRBJ2-7

CDR3nt: TGTGCCAGCAGCTTAGTATTGTCGGGGACAGCAAATTCACCCCTCCACTTT
CDR3aa: CASSLVLSGTANSPLHF
abundance: NA
v_gene: TRBV11-2
d_gene: TRBD1
j_gene: TRBJ1-6

CDR3nt: TGTGCCAGCAGCTCCCGACAGGGGAAGGGTGAAAAACTGTTTTTT
CDR3aa: CASSSRQGKGEKLFF
abundance: NA
v_gene: TRBV11-2
d_gene: TRBD1
j_gene: TRBJ1-4

CDR3nt: TGTGCCACCAGCAGAGCTGGGCAGGGGGCAACTAATGAAAAACTGTTTTTT
CDR3aa: CATSRAGQGATNEKLFF
abundance: once
v_gene: TRBV15
d_gene: TRBD1
j_gene: TRBJ1-4

CDR3nt: TGTGCCAGCAGCGACAGTGGGTACGAGCAGTACTTC
CDR3aa: CASSDSGYEQYF
abundance: NA
v_gene: TRBV7-3
d_gene: NA
j_gene: TRBJ2-7

CDR3nt: TGTGCCAGCTCACGGCTACAGGGGGCCGAAACTGAAGCTTTCTTT
CDR3aa: CASSRLQGAETEAFF
abundance: NA
v_gene: TRBV18
d_gene: TRBD1
j_gene: TRBJ1-1

CDR3nt: TGTGCCTGGAGCGCGTGGGACAGTTACAATAATTCACCCCTCCACTTT
CDR3aa: CAWSAWDSYNNSPLHF
abundance: NA
v_gene: TRBV30
d_gene: TRBD1
j_gene: TRBJ1-6

CDR3nt: TGTGCCAGCAGCTTAGATATGAGCTCCTACGAGCAGTACTTC
CDR3aa: CASSLDMSSYEQYF
abundance: few
v_gene: TRBV11-3
d_gene: NA
j_gene: TRBJ2-7

CDR3nt: TGTGCCAGCAGCCCTGATTTGCGGGAGACCCGGGTCCACGAGCAGTACTTC
CDR3aa: CASSPDLRETRVHEQYF
abundance: NA
v_gene: TRBV3-1/TRBV3-2
d_gene: TRBD2
j_gene: TRBJ2-7

CDR3nt: TGTGCCAGCAGCCGGGAGGGGTGGGAGCAGTACTTC
CDR3aa: CASSREGWEQYF
abundance: once
v_gene: TRBV12-3/TRBV12-4
d_gene: TRBD2
j_gene: TRBJ2-7

CDR3nt: TGTGCCAGCAGCCCGACGATCCTCCTTGCGGGAGGGCGGGGAGATACGCAGTATTTT
CDR3aa: CASSPTILLAGGRGDTQYF
abundance: NA
v_gene: TRBV7-2
d_gene: TRBD2
j_gene: TRBJ2-3

CDR3nt: TGTGCCAGCAGCAAAGGGACTAGTAACAATGAGCAGTTCTTC
CDR3aa: CASSKGTSNNEQFF
abundance: NA
v_gene: TRBV21-1
d_gene: NA
j_gene: TRBJ2-1

CDR3nt: TGCGCCAGCAGCTTACGCCTCCAGGGGGCCGGAGGGGCCAACGTCCTGACTTTC
CDR3aa: CASSLRLQGAGGANVLTF
abundance: NA
v_gene: TRBV5-1
d_gene: TRBD1
j_gene: TRBJ2-6

CDR3nt: TGTGCCAGCAGCCCGCTAGCGGGAAGCTCCTACAATGAGCAGTTCTTC
CDR3aa: CASSPLAGSSYNEQFF
abundance: NA
v_gene: TRBV7-3
d_gene: TRBD2
j_gene: TRBJ2-1

CDR3nt: TGCAGCGCTCGGAAAGTCAGGGGGCCAGAGACCCAGTACTTC
CDR3aa: CSARKVRGPETQYF
abundance: NA
v_gene: TRBV29-1
d_gene: TRBD1
j_gene: TRBJ2-5

CDR3nt: TGTGCCAGCAGTTCTCCCGCCGGGACTGGGAACACTGAAGCTTTCTTT
CDR3aa: CASSSPAGTGNTEAFF
abundance: NA
v_gene: TRBV27
d_gene: NA
j_gene: TRBJ1-1

CDR3nt: TGTGCCAGAAGCCGCCGCCGACTTAGCAATCAGCCCCAGCATTTT
CDR3aa: CARSRRRLSNQPQHF
abundance: NA
v_gene: TRBV5-3
d_gene: NA
j_gene: TRBJ1-5

CDR3nt: TGTGCCACCAGTGAGCCAGGATCTAACAATGAGCAGTTCTTC
CDR3aa: CATSEPGSNNEQFF
abundance: NA
v_gene: TRBV24-1
d_gene: NA
j_gene: TRBJ2-1

CDR3nt: TGTGCCAGCACCTGGGAGGTAGCGGGAGGGAACACCGGGGAGCTGTTTTTT
CDR3aa: CASTWEVAGGNTGELFF
abundance: few
v_gene: TRBV3-1/TRBV3-2
d_gene: TRBD2
j_gene: TRBJ2-2